This T cell receptor beta chain was retrieved from a study of blood T cell repertoires in COVID-19. As for the study in general: Sample material is recorded as cDNA or gDNA derived from T cells, B-cell-depleted T cells, or PBMCs.

Original data processing: From reference gene primer amplification, estimates of nucleated cell counts were derived. Libraries were prepared by immunoSEQ multiplex PCR; TCRdb keeps only in-frame clonotypes and omits some of them. The DNA gave D and trimming, while V, J and clone size come from that table. The table lists 350,000 to 400,000 clones, roughly 90% of them singletons, with about 6.8% in the top ten. Between the trimmed V and J ends, which lost 4 bases and 3 bases, there was a span of 13 bases. This CDR3 region has 15 residues. The germline V gene has CDR1 MDHEN and CDR2 SYDVKM. The J gene is TRBJ1-5, the V gene TRBV28; the D is unclear. The sequenced sample consisted of peripheral blood. The TCR was taken from a man aged 18 to 29 with active or convalescent COVID-19. The CDR3 here is CASSSTHSFNQPQHF. The CDR3 nucleotides are TGTGCCAGCAGTTCCACCCACAGCTTCAATCAGCCCCAGCATTTT.